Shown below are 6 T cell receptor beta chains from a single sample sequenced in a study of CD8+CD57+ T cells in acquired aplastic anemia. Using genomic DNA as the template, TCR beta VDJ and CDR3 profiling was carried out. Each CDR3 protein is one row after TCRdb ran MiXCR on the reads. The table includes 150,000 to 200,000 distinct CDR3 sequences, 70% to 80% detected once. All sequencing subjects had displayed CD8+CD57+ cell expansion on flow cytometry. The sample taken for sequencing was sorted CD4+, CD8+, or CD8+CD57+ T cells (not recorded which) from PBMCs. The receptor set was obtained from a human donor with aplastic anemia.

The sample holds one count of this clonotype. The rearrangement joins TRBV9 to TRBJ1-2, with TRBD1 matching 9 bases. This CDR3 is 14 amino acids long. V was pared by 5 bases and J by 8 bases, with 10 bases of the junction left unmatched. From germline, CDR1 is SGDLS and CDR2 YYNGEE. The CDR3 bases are TGTGCCAGCAGTTTTTGGGACAGGGAAGAAGGCTACACCTTC. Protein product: CASSFWDREEGYTF.

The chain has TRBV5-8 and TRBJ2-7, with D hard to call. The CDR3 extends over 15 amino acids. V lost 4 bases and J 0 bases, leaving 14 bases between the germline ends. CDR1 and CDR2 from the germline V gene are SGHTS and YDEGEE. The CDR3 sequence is CASSLGVTSSYEQYF. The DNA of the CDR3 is TGTGCCAGCAGCCTAGGCGTCACCAGCTCCTACGAGCAGTACTTC.

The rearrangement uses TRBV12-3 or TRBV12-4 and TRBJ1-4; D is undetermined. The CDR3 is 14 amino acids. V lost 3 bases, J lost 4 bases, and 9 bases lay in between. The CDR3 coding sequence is TGTGCCAGCAGTTTCTTGAGAGATAATGAAAAACTGTTTTTT. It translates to CASSFLRDNEKLFF.

The CDR3 DNA follows: TGTGCCAGCCGTGCCGGAAATAATTCACCCCTCCACTTT. Its translation is CASRAGNNSPLHF. This chain connects TRBV19 to TRBJ1-6; D not certain. Germline V CDR1 and CDR2: LNHDA, SQIVND (reference sequence). The CDR3 consists of 13 residues. V was pared by 9 bases and J by 5 bases, with 11 bases between.

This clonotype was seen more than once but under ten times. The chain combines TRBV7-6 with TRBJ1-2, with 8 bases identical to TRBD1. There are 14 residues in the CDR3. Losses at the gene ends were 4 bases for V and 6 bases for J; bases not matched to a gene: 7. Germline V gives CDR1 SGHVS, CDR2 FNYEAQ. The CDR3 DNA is TGTGCCAGCAGCTCTATACGGACAGGGAATGGCTACACCTTC. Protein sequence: CASSSIRTGNGYTF.

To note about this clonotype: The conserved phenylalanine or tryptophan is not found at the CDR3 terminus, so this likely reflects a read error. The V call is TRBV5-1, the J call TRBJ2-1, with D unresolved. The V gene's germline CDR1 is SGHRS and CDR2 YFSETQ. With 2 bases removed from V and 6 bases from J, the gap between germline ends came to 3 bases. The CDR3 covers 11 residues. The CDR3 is CASSFSNEQFS. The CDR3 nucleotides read TGCGCCAGCAGCTTCTCCAATGAGCAGTTCTCC.